Each of the 13 T cell receptor beta chains below was sequenced from the same sample in a study of T cell changes during pregnancy in multiple sclerosis. The assay was immunoSEQ multiplex PCR, and TCRdb's table has in-frame clones only and misses some. This table has around 80,000 clones, about 96% appearing once. The sequences come from peripheral blood, collected in the second trimester of pregnancy. These receptors were taken from a female donor with multiple sclerosis, enrolled in a pregnancy study.

The J gene is TRBJ1-5, the V gene TRBV7-8; 7 bases map to TRBD1. The V and J ends lost 8 bases and 3 bases, in that order; junction bases with no gene match: 7. The CDR3 totals 14 residues. Per the germline V gene, CDR1 is SGHVS and CDR2 is FQNEAQ. CDR3 residues: CASEKTGTNQPQHF. The CDR3 DNA is TGTGCCAGCGAAAAGACAGGGACCAATCAGCCCCAGCATTTT.

The chain carries TRBV28 and TRBJ1-2; 8 nucleotides match TRBD1. V lost 6 bases, J lost 7 bases, and 10 bases stayed unmatched. CDR1 is MDHEN, CDR2 SYDVKM, per germline. CDR3 length: 14 residues. The CDR3 sequence is CASRTQGATSGYTF. In nucleotides, the CDR3 is TGTGCCAGCAGGACCCAGGGGGCGACCTCTGGCTACACCTTC.

This sequence joins TRBV28 and TRBJ2-2, with D perhaps matching TRBD1 (6 bases). The CDR3 length is 15 residues. The V end lost 4 bases, the J end lost 7 bases, and 16 bases lay between the germline ends. Germline V lookup: CDR1 MDHEN, CDR2 SYDVKM. CDR3 in amino acids: CASSYSRGIGGELFF. The DNA for the CDR3 is TGTGCCAGCAGTTATTCCAGGGGAATAGGCGGGGAGCTGTTTTTT.

CDR3 region: CAWSHRAVREKLFF. The CDR3 DNA reads TGTGCCTGGAGCCACAGGGCTGTTCGAGAAAAACTGTTTTTT. The V gene is TRBV30, the J gene TRBJ1-4; tentative D call: TRBD1 (6 bases). The CDR3 consists of 14 residues. Trimming removed 3 bases from V and 8 bases from J, with 16 bases in between. Germline CDR1 GTSNPN, CDR2 SVGIG (reference sequence). Supplemented by reference TRBV30 and TRBJ1-4, the full variable domain reads SQTIHQWPATLVQPVGSPLSLECTVEGTSNPNLYWYRQAAGRGLQLLFYSVGIGQISSEVPQNLSASRPQDRQFILSSKKLLLSDSGFYLCAWSHRAVREKLFFGSGTQLSVL.

This clone has a single count. The chain uses TRBV6-5 and TRBJ1-2; 11 positions match TRBD1. The CDR3 has 16 residues. Germline V gene sequence: CDR1 MNHEY, CDR2 SVGAGI. V lost 4 bases to trimming and J lost 6 bases; unmatched junction nucleotides: 10. CDR3 sequence: CASSFGTGGSLDGYTF. CDR3 bases: TGTGCCAGCAGTTTCGGGACAGGGGGGTCTCTGGATGGCTACACCTTC.

Only one count was recorded for this clone. The gene calls are TRBV25-1 and TRBJ1-2; 9 positions agree with TRBD1. Trimming at V came to 2 bases and at J to 7 bases, leaving 5 bases not matched to a gene. CDR3 length: 14 amino acids. Looked up from germline, CDR1 is MGHDK and CDR2 is SYGVNS. The CDR3 protein is CASSETGTGPGYTF. The DNA of the CDR3 is TGTGCCAGCAGTGAAACCGGGACAGGGCCTGGCTACACCTTC.

The V call is TRBV10-2, the J call TRBJ2-7, with TRBD2 matching over 8 bases. The ends lost 8 bases at V and 3 bases at J; junction bases unmatched: 6. This CDR3 spans 13 amino acids. Germline-derived CDR1 and CDR2 are WSHSY and SAAADI. CDR3 protein: CASGMTSVYEQYF. The CDR3 region has the DNA TGCGCCAGCGGTATGACTAGCGTCTACGAGCAGTACTTC.

The chain employs TRBV6-1 and TRBJ2-5, with D maybe TRBD1 (6 bases). V was cut by 8 bases and J by 9 bases, with 25 bases left in between. Germline V CDR1 and CDR2: MNHNS, SASEGT. This CDR3 spans 15 amino acids. DNA of the CDR3: TGTGCCAGCCAAGCCGGGACAACAATTTCAAATGCCCAGTACTTC. It codes for CASQAGTTISNAQYF.

This sequence joins TRBV5-4 and TRBJ2-3; TRBD1 aligns across 7 bases. The germline gives CDR1 SGHNT, CDR2 YYREEE (reference sequence). V dropped 3 bases and J dropped 3; count of bases not matched to a gene: 10. The CDR3 contains 16 residues. In nucleotides, the CDR3 is TGTGCCAGCAGCTCTTATACAGGGGTTGGAACAGATACGCAGTATTTT. It yields the protein CASSSYTGVGTDTQYF.

About this clone itself: Other DNA sequences in this specimen translate into the identical CDR3. This sequence joins TRBV7-9 and TRBJ1-1; D is uncertain. Trimming cost V 5 bases and J 0 bases, with 7 bases left between them. Germline values: CDR1 SEHNR, CDR2 FQNEAQ (reference sequence). This CDR3 has 13 residues. As DNA, the CDR3 is TGTGCCAGCAGCGCAACAGTGAACACTGAAGCTTTCTTT. This encodes CASSATVNTEAFF.

The chain couples TRBV9 to TRBJ1-2; TRBD1 matches 7 bases. Looked up from germline, CDR1 is SGDLS and CDR2 is YYNGEE. Germline trimming cut 5 bases from V and 2 bases from J; bases unmatched to any gene: 6. CDR3 length equals 14 residues. The CDR3 region is CASSRGQDNYGYTF. CDR3 sequence (DNA): TGTGCCAGCAGTAGGGGGCAGGACAACTATGGCTACACCTTC.

The chain has TRBV5-1 and TRBJ2-3, with D perhaps TRBD1 (6 bases). The V gene's germline CDR1 is SGHRS and CDR2 YFSETQ. V was trimmed by 3 bases and J by 7 bases, leaving 21 bases between them. The CDR3 loop spans 16 amino acids. The CDR3 nucleotides read TGCGCCAGCAGCTCGACTATCGGACAGCCCTCTAATACGCAGTATTTT. Translating it yields CASSSTIGQPSNTQYF.

The chain joins TRBV11-2 to TRBJ1-4; TRBD1 aligns across 7 bases. CDR3 length: 14 amino acids. V shed 5 bases and J 4 bases; nucleotides not matched to a gene: 4. Germline CDR1 and CDR2: SGHAT and FQNNGV. CDR3 sequence: CASSLGDSNEKLFF. The CDR3 DNA sequence: TGTGCCAGCAGCCTAGGGGACAGTAATGAAAAACTGTTTTTT. Complete variable domain (other parts from reference TRBV11-2 and TRBJ1-4): EAGVAQSPRYKIIEKRQSVAFWCNPISGHATLYWYQQILGQGPKLLIQFQNNGVVDDSQLPKDRFSAERLKGVDSTLKIQPAKLEDSAVYLCASSLGDSNEKLFFGSGTQLSVL.